The 6 T cell receptor beta chains below all came from one sample that was sequenced in a study of prognosis after radiotherapy for stage I lung cancer. Using two-round multiplex PCR, the authors amplified TCR beta CDR3 from genomic DNA. Amplification in first-round PCR relied on primers specific to each TRBV and TRBJ gene. Using its own MiXCR run on the multiplex PCR reads, TCRdb lists one record per CDR3 protein. Seen here are tens of thousands of distinct CDR3 sequences, 35% to 50% observed once, and the top ten hold 32%. The sequencing here drew on PBMCs, taken before or after stereotactic body radiation therapy (not recorded which). The receptors originated from a donor aged 50 or older with non-small cell lung cancer.

This clonotype was seen just once. This chain connects TRBV6-5 to TRBJ1-5; 7 bases agree with TRBD1. The germline V gene has CDR1 MNHEY and CDR2 SVGAGI. This CDR3 has 21 amino acids. The J segment lost 3 bases and the V segment lost 0 bases, leaving 20 bases of the junction unmatched. This chain's CDR3 is CASSYSQGVLPSLGINQPQHF. DNA for the CDR3: TGTGCCAGCAGTTACTCTCAGGGGGTCCTCCCCTCCCTAGGTATCAATCAGCCCCAGCATTTT.

The CDR3: CASSFSGDNEQFF. The CDR3 DNA reads TGTGCCAGCAGTTTTTCTGGGGACAATGAGCAGTTCTTC. The chain uses TRBV2 and TRBJ2-1, with D hard to call. Trimming took 5 bases from V and 5 from J, leaving 10 bases between them. CDR3 length equals 13 residues. Germline V gene data show CDR1 as SNHLY and CDR2 as FYNNEI.

CDR3: CSTRGAGADTQYF. In DNA form, the CDR3 reads TGTTCCACCCGGGGTGCCGGTGCAGATACGCAGTATTTT. The chain uses TRBV6-2 or TRBV6-3 and TRBJ2-3; D may be TRBD2 (5 bases). CDR1 is MNHEY, CDR2 SVGEGT, per germline. There are 13 residues in the CDR3.

The chain is built from TRBV24-1 and TRBJ2-2; 9 bases line up with TRBD1. The length of the CDR3 is 17 residues. Trimming took 6 bases from V and 3 from J; bases not matched to a gene: 10. Germline V gives CDR1 KGHDR, CDR2 SFDVKD. In nucleotides, the CDR3 is TGTGCCACCAGTTACCACACTAGGACAGGGGACACCGGGGAGCTGTTTTTT. Its translation: CATSYHTRTGDTGELFF.

The sample holds many counts of this clonotype. V gene TRBV12-3 or TRBV12-4 combines with J gene TRBJ2-7, with no clear D. The CDR3 is 12 residues long. Trimming removed 5 bases at V and 12 bases at J, with 17 bases between. CDR3 DNA sequence: TGTGCCAGCAGTCTTTCCCTAATCCGGGCGTACTTC. Translating it yields CASSLSLIRAYF.

The count of this clonotype is one. As DNA, the CDR3 is TGTGCCAGCAGCTTAGGACAGGGCCGGGACACTGAAGCTTTCTTT. This codes for CASSLGQGRDTEAFF. This chain uses TRBV7-9 with TRBJ1-1; 7 bases fit TRBD1. The CDR3 totals 15 residues. Germline V gene data show CDR1 as SEHNR and CDR2 as FQNEAQ (reference sequence). V shed 1 base and J 3 bases; nucleotides not matched to a gene: 5.